These 3 T cell receptor beta chains were all obtained from the same sample, sequenced in a study of T cell responses to AZD1222 COVID-19 vaccine. The table came from immunoSEQ multiplex PCR; TCRdb's copy has only in-frame clones and leaves some out. The sample consists of 120,000 or so clones, 88% of them appearing once. Sequenced material: peripheral blood, taken on day 0 of AZD1222 vaccination. All receptors come from an adult in good health.

The chain uses TRBV5-1 and TRBJ1-2; 8 bases are shared with TRBD1. Trimming took 4 bases from V and 4 from J; bases not matched to a gene: 6. The V gene's germline CDR1 is SGHRS and CDR2 YFSETQ. CDR3 length: 14 residues. CDR3 protein: CASSQGANFYGYTF. The CDR3 DNA reads TGCGCCAGCAGCCAGGGGGCCAACTTCTATGGCTACACCTTC.

Here the CDR3 DNA reads TGCGCCAGCAGCTCCCCGGCGACAGGGGGATTACATTTTGAAGCTTTCTTT. It encodes CASSSPATGGLHFEAFF. The chain has TRBV4-1 and TRBJ1-1; 9 nucleotides agree with TRBD1. CDR1 MGHRA and CDR2 YSYEKL come from the germline V gene. With 5 bases clipped from V and 7 bases from J, the junction kept 17 bases outside the gene matches. The CDR3 spans 17 residues.

The chain links TRBV7-2 to TRBJ2-5; no firm D call. Germline V CDR1 and CDR2: SGHTA, FQGNSA. CDR3 length: 13 residues. V gave up 7 bases and J gave up 0 bases, with 9 bases separating them. The CDR3 reads CASTSLNQETQYF. CDR3 nucleotides: TGTGCCAGCACCTCGTTAAACCAAGAGACCCAGTACTTC.